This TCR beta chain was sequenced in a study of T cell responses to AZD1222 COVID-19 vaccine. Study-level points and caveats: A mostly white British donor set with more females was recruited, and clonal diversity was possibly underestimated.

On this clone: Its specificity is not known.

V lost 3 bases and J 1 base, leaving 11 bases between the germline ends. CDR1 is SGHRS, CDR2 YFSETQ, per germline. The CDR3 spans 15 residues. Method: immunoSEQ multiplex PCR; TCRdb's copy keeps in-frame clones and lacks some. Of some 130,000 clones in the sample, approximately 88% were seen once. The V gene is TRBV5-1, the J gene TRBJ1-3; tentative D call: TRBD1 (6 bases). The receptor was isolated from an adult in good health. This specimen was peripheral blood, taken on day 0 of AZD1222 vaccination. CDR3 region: CASSSMGTSGNTIYF. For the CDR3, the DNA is TGCGCCAGCAGCTCCATGGGGACATCTGGAAACACCATATATTTT.